This TCR beta chain is from a study of regulatory T cells in long-lasting Graves disease. Described time point: newly diagnosed GD, antithyroid drugs for less than 3 months. Scientists built the TCR library using RNA that was extracted from PBMCs. To make TCR beta libraries, researchers used iRepertoire HTBI primers and Arm-PCR of CDR3 regions. MiXCR, applied by TCRdb to the multiplex PCR reads, yields one record per CDR3 protein. The data contain about 540,000 distinct CDR3 sequences, approximately 12% of them singletons. Germline CDR1 LGHNA, CDR2 YNFKEQ. V shed 0 bases and J 5 bases; nucleotides not matched to a gene: 9. This CDR3 has 17 residues. The same sample was also used in a study of T cells in Graves' hyperthyroidism and ophthalmopathy.

The receptor comes from a man aged 25-45 years with Graves disease. Sample: peripheral blood mononuclear cells (PBMCs), taken at new diagnosis, from a patient treated with antithyroid drugs. The V and J genes are TRBV4-2 and TRBJ2-1, with 8 bases matching TRBD2. DNA of the CDR3: TGTGCCAGCAGCCAAGAATCGGGGACTAGAACAAACAATGAGCAGTTCTTC. Translating gives CASSQESGTRTNNEQFF.